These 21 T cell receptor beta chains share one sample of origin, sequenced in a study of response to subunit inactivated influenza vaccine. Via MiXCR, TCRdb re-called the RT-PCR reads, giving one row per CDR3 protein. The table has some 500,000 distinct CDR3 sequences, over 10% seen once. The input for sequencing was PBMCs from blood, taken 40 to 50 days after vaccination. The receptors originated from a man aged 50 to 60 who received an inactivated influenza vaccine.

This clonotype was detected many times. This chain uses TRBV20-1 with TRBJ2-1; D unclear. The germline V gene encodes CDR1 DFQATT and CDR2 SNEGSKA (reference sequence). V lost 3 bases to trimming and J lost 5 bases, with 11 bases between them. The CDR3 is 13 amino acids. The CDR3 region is CSARKLGNNEQFF. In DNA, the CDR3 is TGCAGTGCTAGGAAACTTGGGAACAATGAGCAGTTCTTC.

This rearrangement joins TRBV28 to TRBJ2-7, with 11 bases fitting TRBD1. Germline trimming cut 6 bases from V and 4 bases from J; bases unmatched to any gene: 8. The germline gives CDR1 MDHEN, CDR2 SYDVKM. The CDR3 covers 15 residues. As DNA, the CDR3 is TGTGCCAGCAGGTCTTCCGGGACAGGGGGATACGAGCAGTACTTC. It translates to CASRSSGTGGYEQYF.

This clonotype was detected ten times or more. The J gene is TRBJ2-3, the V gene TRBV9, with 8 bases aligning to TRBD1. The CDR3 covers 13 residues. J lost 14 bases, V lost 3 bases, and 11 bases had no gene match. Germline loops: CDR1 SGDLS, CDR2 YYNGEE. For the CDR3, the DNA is TGTGCCAGCAGCGCCGAACGGACAGGGACCCCGTATTTT. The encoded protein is CASSAERTGTPYF.

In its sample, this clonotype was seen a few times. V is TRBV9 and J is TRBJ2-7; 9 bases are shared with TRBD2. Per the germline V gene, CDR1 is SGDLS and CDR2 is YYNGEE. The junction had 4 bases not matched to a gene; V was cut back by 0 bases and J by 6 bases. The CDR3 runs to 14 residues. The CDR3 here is CASSVDSGSVEQYF. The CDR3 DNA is TGTGCCAGCAGCGTAGATAGCGGGAGTGTCGAGCAGTACTTC.

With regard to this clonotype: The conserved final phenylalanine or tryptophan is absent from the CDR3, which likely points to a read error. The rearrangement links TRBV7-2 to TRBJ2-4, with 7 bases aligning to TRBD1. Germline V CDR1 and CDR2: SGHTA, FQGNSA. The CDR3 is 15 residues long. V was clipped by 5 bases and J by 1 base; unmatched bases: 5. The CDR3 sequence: CASSPQGWAKNIQYL. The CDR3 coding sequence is TGTGCCAGCAGCCCACAGGGGTGGGCCAAAAACATTCAGTACTTA.

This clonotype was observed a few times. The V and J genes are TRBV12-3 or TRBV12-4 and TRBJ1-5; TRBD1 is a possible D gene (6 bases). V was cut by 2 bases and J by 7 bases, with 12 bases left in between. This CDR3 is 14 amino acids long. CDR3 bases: TGTGCCAGCAGTTTAACAGGGCCAAGGCAGCCCCAGCATTTT. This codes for CASSLTGPRQPQHF.

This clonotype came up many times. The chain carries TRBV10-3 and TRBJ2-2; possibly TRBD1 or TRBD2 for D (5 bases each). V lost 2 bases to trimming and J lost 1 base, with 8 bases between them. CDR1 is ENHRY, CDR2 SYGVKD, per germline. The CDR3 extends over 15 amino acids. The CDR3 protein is CAISETGLNTGELFF. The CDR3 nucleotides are TGTGCCATCAGTGAGACAGGACTGAACACCGGGGAGCTGTTTTTT.

CDR3 amino acids: CASSRQTGDEQYF. In DNA, the CDR3 is TGCGCCAGCAGCAGGCAGACAGGGGACGAGCAGTACTTC. V is TRBV5-1 and J is TRBJ2-7; 8 bases map to TRBD1. The V and J ends lost 4 bases and 5 bases, in that order; junction bases with no gene match: 5. This CDR3 is built from 13 residues. CDR1 and CDR2 (germline): SGHRS, YFSETQ.

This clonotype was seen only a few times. The DNA for the CDR3 is TGTGCCAGCCGGGGCCATGAGCAGTTCTTC. Translating it yields CASRGHEQFF. The chain joins TRBV3-1 to TRBJ2-1, with D perhaps given as TRBD1 or TRBD2 (5 bases each). Between the trimmed V and J ends, which lost 8 bases and 8 bases, there was a span of 7 bases. Germline V gene sequence: CDR1 LGHDT, CDR2 YNNKEL (reference sequence). The CDR3 length is 10 residues.

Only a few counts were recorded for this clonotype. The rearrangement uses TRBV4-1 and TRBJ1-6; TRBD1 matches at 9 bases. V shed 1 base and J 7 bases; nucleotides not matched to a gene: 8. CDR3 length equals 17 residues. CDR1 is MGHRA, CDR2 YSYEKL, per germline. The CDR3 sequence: CASSQGGLGTGNSPLHF. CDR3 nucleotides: TGCGCCAGCAGCCAAGGAGGTCTGGGGACAGGGAATTCACCCCTCCACTTT.

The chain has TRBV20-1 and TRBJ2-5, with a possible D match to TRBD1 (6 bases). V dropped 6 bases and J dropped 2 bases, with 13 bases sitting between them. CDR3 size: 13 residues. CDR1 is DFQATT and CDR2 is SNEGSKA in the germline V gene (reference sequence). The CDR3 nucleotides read TGCAGTGCAAGAAACAGGGCGCAAGAGACCCAGTACTTC. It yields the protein CSARNRAQETQYF.

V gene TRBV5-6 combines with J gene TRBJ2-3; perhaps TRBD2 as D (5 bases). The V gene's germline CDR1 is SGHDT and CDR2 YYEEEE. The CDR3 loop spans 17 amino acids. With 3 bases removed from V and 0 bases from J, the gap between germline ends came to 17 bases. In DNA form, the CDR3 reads TGTGCCAGCAGCTCGGCCCGGCGAGGGCTGAGCACAGATACGCAGTATTTT. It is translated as CASSSARRGLSTDTQYF.

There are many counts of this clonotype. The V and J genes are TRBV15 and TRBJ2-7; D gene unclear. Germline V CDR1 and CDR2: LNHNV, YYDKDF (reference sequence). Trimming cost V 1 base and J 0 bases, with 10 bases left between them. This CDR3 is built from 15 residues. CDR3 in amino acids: CATSRGAISSYEQYF. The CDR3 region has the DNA TGTGCCACCAGCAGAGGTGCGATTAGCTCCTACGAGCAGTACTTC.

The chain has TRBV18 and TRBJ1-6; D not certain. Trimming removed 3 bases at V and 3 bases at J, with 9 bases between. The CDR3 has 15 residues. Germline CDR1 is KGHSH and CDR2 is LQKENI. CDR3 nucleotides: TGTGCCAGCTCACCCTTAGGGAACTATAATTCACCCCTCCACTTT. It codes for CASSPLGNYNSPLHF. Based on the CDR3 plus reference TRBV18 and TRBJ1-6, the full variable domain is NAGVMQNPRHLVRRRGQEARLRCSPMKGHSHVYWYRQLPEEGLKFMVYLQKENIIDESGMPKERFSAEFPKEGPSILRIQQVVRGDSAAYFCASSPLGNYNSPLHFGNGTRLTVT.

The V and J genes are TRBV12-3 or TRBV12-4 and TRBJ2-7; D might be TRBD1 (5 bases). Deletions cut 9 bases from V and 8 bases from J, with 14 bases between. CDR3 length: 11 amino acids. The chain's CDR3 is CASKTGRQQYF. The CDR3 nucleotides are TGTGCCAGTAAAACAGGTCGGCAGCAGTACTTC.

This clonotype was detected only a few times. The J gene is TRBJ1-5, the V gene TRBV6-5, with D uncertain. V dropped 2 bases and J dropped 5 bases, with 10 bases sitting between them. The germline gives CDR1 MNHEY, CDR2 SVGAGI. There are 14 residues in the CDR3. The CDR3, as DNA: TGTGCCAGCAGTTACAGCGGGTTTCATCAGCCCCAGCATTTT. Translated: CASSYSGFHQPQHF.

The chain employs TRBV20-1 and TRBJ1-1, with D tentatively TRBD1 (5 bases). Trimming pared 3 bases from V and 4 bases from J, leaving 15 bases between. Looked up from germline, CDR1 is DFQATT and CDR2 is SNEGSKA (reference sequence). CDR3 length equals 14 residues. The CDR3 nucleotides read TGCAGTGCTAGGGCGACAGCCCGAGGCACTGAAGCTTTCTTT. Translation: CSARATARGTEAFF.

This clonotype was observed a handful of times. CDR3 amino acids: CSVVGATHGAFF. The CDR3 coding sequence is TGCAGCGTTGTAGGGGCGACCCATGGAGCTTTCTTT. The chain has TRBV29-1 and TRBJ1-1, with D possibly being TRBD1 (5 bases). Germline CDR1 and CDR2: SQVTM and ANQGSEA. This CDR3 region has 12 residues. Between the trimmed V and J ends, which lost 4 bases and 10 bases, there was a span of 16 bases.

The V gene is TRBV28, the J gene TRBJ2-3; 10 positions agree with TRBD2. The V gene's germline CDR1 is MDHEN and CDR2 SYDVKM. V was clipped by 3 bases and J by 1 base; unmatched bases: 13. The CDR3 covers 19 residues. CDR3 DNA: TGTGCCAGCAGTTTCCTGATATCCCCCGGGACTAGCGGCACAGATACGCAGTATTTT. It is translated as CASSFLISPGTSGTDTQYF.

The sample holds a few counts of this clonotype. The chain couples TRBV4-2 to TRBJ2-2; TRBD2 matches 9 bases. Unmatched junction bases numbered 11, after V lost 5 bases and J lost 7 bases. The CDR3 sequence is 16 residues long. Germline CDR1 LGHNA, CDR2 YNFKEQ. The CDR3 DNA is TGTGCCAGCAGCATCGAGGGCGGGAGGGTTGGCGGGGAGCTGTTTTTT. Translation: CASSIEGGRVGGELFF.

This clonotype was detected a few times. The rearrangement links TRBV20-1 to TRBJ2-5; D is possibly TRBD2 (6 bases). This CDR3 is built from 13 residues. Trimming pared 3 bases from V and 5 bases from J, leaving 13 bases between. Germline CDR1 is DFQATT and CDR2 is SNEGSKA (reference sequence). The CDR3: CSASGSPGETQYF. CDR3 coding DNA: TGCAGTGCTAGCGGGAGTCCGGGGGAGACCCAGTACTTC.